This is a list of T cell receptor beta chains from one sample in a study of molecular identifiers for immune sequencing clone quantification. TCRdb re-analysed the PCR reads in MiXCR, keeping a single row per CDR3 protein. The table records around 460,000 distinct CDR3 sequences, about 26% of them present only once. The specimen was naive CD8+ T cells from blood, with Jurkat cell RNA spiked in. The receptor source for this set is a human donor in good health. Some libraries in this study had Jurkat cell RNA spiked in. Each CDR3 is given with its conserved first and last residue. A D gene is named only where the DNA matches it firmly. Not every row has a clone size; where given, it reads once, few, many or a size class.

V gene	clone size	J gene	D gene	CDR3 DNA	CDR3 protein
TRBV6-2/TRBV6-3	-	TRBJ1-1	TRBD1	TGTGCCAGCAGCCAGACAGGGGGAAACACTGAAGCTTTCTTT	CASSQTGGNTEAFF
TRBV6-6	many	TRBJ1-2	TRBD1	TGTGCCAGCGAACACAGGGGGCACTATGGCTACACCTTC	CASEHRGHYGYTF
TRBV20-1	few	TRBJ2-5	-	TGCAGTGCTAGAGATCCACAGGGTAAAGAGACCCAGTACTTC	CSARDPQGKETQYF
TRBV7-8	many	TRBJ1-1	TRBD1	TGTGCCAGCAGCTTAAATACAGGGGGAACTATTGAAGCTTTCTTT	CASSLNTGGTIEAFF
TRBV27	-	TRBJ2-7	-	TGTGCCAGCAGGGCAGGGGCCCCCTACGAGCAGTACTTC	CASRAGAPYEQYF
TRBV6-2/TRBV6-3	-	TRBJ1-5	-	TGTGCCAGCACGACGAGCGAGGGTTACGGTCAGCCCCAGCATTTT	CASTTSEGYGQPQHF
TRBV7-2	many	TRBJ2-3	TRBD2	TGTGCCAGCAGCTTAGCCCCCGGGACTAGCGGTATGGGAGATACGCAGTATTTT	CASSLAPGTSGMGDTQYF
TRBV28	-	TRBJ2-7	-	TGTGCCAGCAGGGGGAATTCCGACTACGAGCAGTACTTC	CASRGNSDYEQYF
TRBV7-9	many	TRBJ2-7	-	TGTGCCAGCAGCCCGGGACTCTCCTACGAGCAGTACTTC	CASSPGLSYEQYF
TRBV20-1	-	TRBJ2-3	-	TGCAGTGCTAGAGATCGGACGACTAGTCTGATCACAGATACGCAGTATTTT	CSARDRTTSLITDTQYF
TRBV20-1	few	TRBJ2-4	-	TGCAGTGCTAGGGGGACGGAAAAAAACATTCAGTACTTC	CSARGTEKNIQYF
TRBV6-5	-	TRBJ1-4	TRBD1	TGTGCCAGCAGCACGACAGGGTATGGTGAAAAACTGGTTTTT	CASSTTGYGEKLVF
TRBV2	-	TRBJ2-5	-	TGTGCCAGCAGTGATGACGCGGATGGTTATGAGACCCAGTACTTC	CASSDDADGYETQYF
TRBV28	-	TRBJ2-3	TRBD2	TGTGCCAGCAGCCAGAGGGTCTTAGGACCAGCGGGATCCCAGATCGTCACAGATACGCAGTATTTT	CASSQRVLGPAGSQIVTDTQYF